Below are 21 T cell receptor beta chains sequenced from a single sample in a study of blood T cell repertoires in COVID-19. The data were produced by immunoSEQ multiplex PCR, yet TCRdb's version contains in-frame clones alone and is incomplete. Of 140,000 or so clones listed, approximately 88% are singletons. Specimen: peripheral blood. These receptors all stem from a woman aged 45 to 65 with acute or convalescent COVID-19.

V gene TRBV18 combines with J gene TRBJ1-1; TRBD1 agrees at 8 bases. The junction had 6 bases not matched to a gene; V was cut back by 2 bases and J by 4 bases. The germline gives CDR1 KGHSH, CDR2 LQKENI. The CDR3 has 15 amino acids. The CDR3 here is CASSPSSTGGTEAFF. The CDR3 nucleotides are TGTGCCAGCTCACCATCAAGTACAGGGGGCACTGAAGCTTTCTTT.

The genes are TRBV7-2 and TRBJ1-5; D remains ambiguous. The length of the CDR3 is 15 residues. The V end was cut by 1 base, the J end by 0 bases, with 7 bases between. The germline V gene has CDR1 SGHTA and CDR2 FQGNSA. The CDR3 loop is CASSLGIYSNQPQHF. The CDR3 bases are TGTGCCAGCAGCTTAGGAATCTATAGCAATCAGCCCCAGCATTTT.

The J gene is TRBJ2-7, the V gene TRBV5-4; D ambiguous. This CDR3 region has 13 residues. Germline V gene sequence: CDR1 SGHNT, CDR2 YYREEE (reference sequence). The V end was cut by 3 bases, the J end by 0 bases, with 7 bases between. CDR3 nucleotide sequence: TGTGCCAGCAGCTCCATCGGCTCCTACGAGCAGTACTTC. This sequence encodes CASSSIGSYEQYF.

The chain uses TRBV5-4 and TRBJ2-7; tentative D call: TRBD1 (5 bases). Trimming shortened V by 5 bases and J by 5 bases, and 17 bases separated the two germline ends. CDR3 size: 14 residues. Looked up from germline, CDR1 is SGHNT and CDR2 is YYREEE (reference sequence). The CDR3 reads CASRKGWGDNEQYF. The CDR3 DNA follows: TGTGCCAGCAGGAAAGGGTGGGGCGACAACGAGCAGTACTTC.

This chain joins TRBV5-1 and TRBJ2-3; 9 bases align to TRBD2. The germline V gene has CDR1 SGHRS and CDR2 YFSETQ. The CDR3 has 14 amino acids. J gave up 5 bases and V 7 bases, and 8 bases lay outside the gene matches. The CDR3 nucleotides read TGCGCCAGCCGCCTAGCGGGGCTTAGAGATACGCAGTATTTT. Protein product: CASRLAGLRDTQYF. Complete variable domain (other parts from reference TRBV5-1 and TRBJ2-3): KAGVTQTPRYLIKTRGQQVTLSCSPISGHRSVSWYQQTPGQGLQFLFEYFSETQRNKGNFPGRFSGRQFSNSRSEMNVSTLELGDSALYLCASRLAGLRDTQYFGPGTRLTVL.

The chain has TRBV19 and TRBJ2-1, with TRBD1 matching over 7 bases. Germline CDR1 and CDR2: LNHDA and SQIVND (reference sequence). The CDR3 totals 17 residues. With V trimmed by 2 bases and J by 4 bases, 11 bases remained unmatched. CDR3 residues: CASSITGDRSLYNEQFF. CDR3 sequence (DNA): TGTGCCAGTAGTATAACAGGGGATCGCTCCCTTTACAATGAGCAGTTCTTC.

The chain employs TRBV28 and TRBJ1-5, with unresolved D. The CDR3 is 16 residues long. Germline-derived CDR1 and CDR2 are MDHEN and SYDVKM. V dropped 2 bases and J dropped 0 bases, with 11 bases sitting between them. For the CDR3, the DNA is TGTGCCAGCAGTTTACTCCTTCAGGTTAGCAATCAGCCCCAGCATTTT. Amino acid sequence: CASSLLLQVSNQPQHF.

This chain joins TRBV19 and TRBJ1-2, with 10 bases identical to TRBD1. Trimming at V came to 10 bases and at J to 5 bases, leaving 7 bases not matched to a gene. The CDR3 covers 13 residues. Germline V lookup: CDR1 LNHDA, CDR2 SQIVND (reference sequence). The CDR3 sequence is CATQTGGVYGYTF. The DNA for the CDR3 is TGTGCCACCCAGACAGGGGGCGTTTATGGCTACACCTTC. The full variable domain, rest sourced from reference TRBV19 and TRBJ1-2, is DGGITQSPKYLFRKEGQNVTLSCEQNLNHDAMYWYRQDPGQGLRLIYYSQIVNDFQKGDIAEGYSVSREKKESFPLTVTSAQKNPTAFYLCATQTGGVYGYTFGSGTRLTVV.

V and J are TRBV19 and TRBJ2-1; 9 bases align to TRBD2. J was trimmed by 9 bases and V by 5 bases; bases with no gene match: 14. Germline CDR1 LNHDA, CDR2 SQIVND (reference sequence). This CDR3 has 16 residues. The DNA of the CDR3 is TGTGCCAGTAGTCCGTCCCAAGCGGGGGGCAGAAGTGAGCAGTTCTTC. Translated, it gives CASSPSQAGGRSEQFF.

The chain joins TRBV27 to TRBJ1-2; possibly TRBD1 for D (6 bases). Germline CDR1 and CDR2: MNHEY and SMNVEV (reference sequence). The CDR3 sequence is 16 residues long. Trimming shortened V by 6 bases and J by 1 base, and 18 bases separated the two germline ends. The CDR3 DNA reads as TGTGCCAGCAGGACGTTTGGACAGCCTAATAACTATGGCTACACCTTC. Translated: CASRTFGQPNNYGYTF.

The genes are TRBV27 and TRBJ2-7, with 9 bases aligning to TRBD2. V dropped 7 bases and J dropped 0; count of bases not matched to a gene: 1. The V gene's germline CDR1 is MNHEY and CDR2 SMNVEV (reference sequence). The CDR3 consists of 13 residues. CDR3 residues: CASKAGGSYEQYF. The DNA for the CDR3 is TGTGCCAGCAAAGCGGGAGGCTCCTACGAGCAGTACTTC.

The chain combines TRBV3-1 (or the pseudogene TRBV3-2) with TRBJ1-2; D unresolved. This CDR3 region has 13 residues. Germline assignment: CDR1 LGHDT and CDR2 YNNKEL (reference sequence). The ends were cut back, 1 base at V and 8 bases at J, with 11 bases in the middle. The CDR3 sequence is CASSQGEARGYTF. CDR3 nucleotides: TGTGCCAGCAGCCAAGGGGAGGCGCGGGGCTACACCTTC.

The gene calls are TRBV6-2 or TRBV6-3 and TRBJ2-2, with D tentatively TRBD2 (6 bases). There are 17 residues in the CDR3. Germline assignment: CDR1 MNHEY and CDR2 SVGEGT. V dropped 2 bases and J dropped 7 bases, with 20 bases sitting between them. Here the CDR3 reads CASSYDRDLGFGGELFF. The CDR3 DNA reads TGTGCCAGCAGTTACGACCGGGACTTGGGATTCGGCGGGGAGCTGTTTTTT.

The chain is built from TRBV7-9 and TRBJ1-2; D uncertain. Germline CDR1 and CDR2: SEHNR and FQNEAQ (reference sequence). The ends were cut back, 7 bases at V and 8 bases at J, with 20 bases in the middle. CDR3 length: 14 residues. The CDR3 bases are TGTGCCAGCAACTCCTTACGGGGTGGGATGGGCTACACCTTC. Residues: CASNSLRGGMGYTF. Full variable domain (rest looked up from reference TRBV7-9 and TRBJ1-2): DTGVSQNPRHKITKRGQNVTFRCDPISEHNRLYWYRQTLGQGPEFLTYFQNEAQLEKSRLLSDRFSAERPKGSFSTLEIQRTEQGDSAMYLCASNSLRGGMGYTFGSGTRLTVV.

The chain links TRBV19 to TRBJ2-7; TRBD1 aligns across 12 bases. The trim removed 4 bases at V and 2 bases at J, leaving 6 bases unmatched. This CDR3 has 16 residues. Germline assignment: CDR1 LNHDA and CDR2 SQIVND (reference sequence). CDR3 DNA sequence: TGTGCCAGTAGTAGCATGGGACAGGGGGCCCCCTACGAGCAGTACTTC. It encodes CASSSMGQGAPYEQYF.

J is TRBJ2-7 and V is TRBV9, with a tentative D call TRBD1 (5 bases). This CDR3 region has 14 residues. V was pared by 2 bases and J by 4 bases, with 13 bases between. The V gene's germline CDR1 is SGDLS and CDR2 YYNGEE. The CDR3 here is CASSVDSSDYEQYF. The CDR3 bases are TGTGCCAGCAGCGTCGACAGTAGTGATTACGAGCAGTACTTC. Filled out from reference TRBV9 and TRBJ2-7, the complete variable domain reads DSGVTQTPKHLITATGQRVTLRCSPRSGDLSVYWYQQSLDQGLQFLIQYYNGEERAKGNILERFSAQQFPDLHSELNLSSLELGDSALYFCASSVDSSDYEQYFGPGTRLTVT.

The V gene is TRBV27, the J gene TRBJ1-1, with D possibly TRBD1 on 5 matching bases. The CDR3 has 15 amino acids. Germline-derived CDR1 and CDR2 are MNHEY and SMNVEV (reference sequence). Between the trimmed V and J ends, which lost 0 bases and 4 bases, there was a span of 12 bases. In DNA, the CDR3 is TGTGCCAGCAGTTTATCGAGACAGTTCCTCACTGAAGCTTTCTTT. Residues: CASSLSRQFLTEAFF.

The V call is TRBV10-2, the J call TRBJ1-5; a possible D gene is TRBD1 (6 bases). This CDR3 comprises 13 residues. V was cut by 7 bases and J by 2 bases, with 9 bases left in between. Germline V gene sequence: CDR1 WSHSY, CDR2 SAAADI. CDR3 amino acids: CASTAGGNQPQHF. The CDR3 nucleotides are TGCGCCAGCACCGCAGGGGGCAATCAGCCCCAGCATTTT.

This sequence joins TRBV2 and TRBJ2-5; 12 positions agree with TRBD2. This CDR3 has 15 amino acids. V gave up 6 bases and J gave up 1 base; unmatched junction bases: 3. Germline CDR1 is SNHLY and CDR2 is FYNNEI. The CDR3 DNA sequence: TGTGCCAGCAGGAGACTAGCGGGAGTCCAAGAGACCCAGTACTTC. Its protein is CASRRLAGVQETQYF. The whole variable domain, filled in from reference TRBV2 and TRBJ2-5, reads EPEVTQTPSHQVTQMGQEVILRCVPISNHLYFYWYRQILGQKVEFLVSFYNNEISEKSEIFDDQFSVERPDGSNFTLKIRSTKLEDSAMYFCASRRLAGVQETQYFGPGTRLLVL.

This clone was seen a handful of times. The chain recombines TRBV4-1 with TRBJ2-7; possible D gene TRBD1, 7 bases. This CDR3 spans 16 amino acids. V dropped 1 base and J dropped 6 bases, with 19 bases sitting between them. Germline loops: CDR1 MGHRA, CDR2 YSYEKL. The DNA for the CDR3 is TGCGCCAGCAGCCAAGGGCCCGGGAACAGGGGACTCGAGCAGTACTTC. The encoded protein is CASSQGPGNRGLEQYF.

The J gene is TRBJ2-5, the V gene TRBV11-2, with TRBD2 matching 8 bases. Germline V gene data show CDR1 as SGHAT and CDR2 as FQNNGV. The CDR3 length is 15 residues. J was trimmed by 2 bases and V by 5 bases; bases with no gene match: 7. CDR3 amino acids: CASSLSGIPQETQYF. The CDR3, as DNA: TGTGCCAGCAGCCTTAGCGGGATACCGCAAGAGACCCAGTACTTC.